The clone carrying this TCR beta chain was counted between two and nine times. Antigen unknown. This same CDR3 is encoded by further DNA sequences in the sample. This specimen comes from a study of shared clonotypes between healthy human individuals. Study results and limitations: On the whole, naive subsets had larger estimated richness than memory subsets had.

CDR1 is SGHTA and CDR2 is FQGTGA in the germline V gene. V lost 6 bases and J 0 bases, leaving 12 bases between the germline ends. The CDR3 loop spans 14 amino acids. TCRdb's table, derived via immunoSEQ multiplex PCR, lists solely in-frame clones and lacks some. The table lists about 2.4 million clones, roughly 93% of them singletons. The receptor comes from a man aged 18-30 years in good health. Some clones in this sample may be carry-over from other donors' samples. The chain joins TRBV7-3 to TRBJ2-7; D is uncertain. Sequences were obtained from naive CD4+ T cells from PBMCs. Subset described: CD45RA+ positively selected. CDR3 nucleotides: TGTGCCAGCAGTCCAGTGGGTAGCTCCTACGAGCAGTACTTC. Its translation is CASSPVGSSYEQYF.